This TCR beta chain was obtained from a study of shared clonotypes between healthy human individuals. Overall study results and limits: An anticipated effect of sequencing depth on clonotype sharing among donors was recognized. Clonotypes not shared had lower generation probabilities than those common to all four donors.

In regard to this clone: What it binds is unknown.

Naive CD8 cells were CD45RO-negative, positively selected for CCR7, excluding terminally differentiated effector memory CD45RA+ cells. In the original analysis: Filtering differed because ImmunoSEQ produced junction-only sequences that carried no quality scores. The repertoire was sequenced with immunoSEQ multiplex PCR; TCRdb's copy has only in-frame clones and lacks some. That table supplies the V and J calls and clone size; D and trimming were determined from the DNA. This sample has about 2 million clones, with 85% to 95% found just once. The sequencing sample was made of naive CD8+ T cells sorted from blood. This sequence originates from a young man in good health.

The CDR3 is CASSNTASSYNEQFF. CDR3 DNA: TGCGCCAGCAGCAATACAGCGAGCTCCTACAATGAGCAGTTCTTC. The chain links TRBV4-3 to TRBJ2-1; D gene uncertain. Germline-derived CDR1 and CDR2 are LGHNA and YSLEER. V lost 5 bases and J 0 bases, leaving 11 bases between the germline ends. There are 15 residues in the CDR3.